This passage covers 24 T cell receptor beta chains from one sample sequenced in a study of T-cell memory formation after mild COVID-19 (dated by TCRdb to about 2021). Preparation of the library involved 5' RACE. The sample was run on an Illumina NovaSeq 6000. TCRdb trimmed the raw reads at Q25, called clones with MiXCR and kept productive beta chains. Rows merge per CDR3 protein into single entries with the most common DNA and genes. This sample gives fewer than 550,000 distinct CDR3 sequences in total; over 15% of them show up just once. Together, the top ten hold about 8.8% of the sample. The specimen sequenced was PBMCs or a T cell subset sorted from them (not recorded which). Every receptor here comes from an adult woman who had mild COVID-19 (a few samples of this study predate the infection). The sample titles of this study are shuffled in the database, so cell type and time point are left out; the donor was told from shared clones.

The chain recombines TRBV20-1 with TRBJ2-1; 9 nucleotides agree with TRBD1. The CDR3 has 14 amino acids. V trimming: 5 bases; J trimming: 6 bases; junction bases outside the gene matches: 8. Germline V gives CDR1 DFQATT, CDR2 SNEGSKA (reference sequence). The CDR3 reads CSAEQGAGGNEQFF. DNA for the CDR3: TGCAGTGCTGAACAGGGGGCGGGTGGCAATGAGCAGTTCTTC.

The V gene is TRBV24-1, the J gene TRBJ1-1, with TRBD1 matching over 8 bases. Germline CDR1 KGHDR, CDR2 SFDVKD. The CDR3 spans 11 residues. J was trimmed by 11 bases and V by 8 bases; bases with no gene match: 6. CDR3 nucleotides: TGTGCCACCACTTCAGGGGGCTTGGCTTTCTTT. Translated: CATTSGGLAFF.

This clonotype has a handful of counts. This chain connects TRBV10-3 to TRBJ2-1; D gene uncertain. Trimming pared 3 bases from V and 0 bases from J, leaving 15 bases between. This CDR3 contains 17 residues. Per the germline V gene, CDR1 is ENHRY and CDR2 is SYGVKD. The CDR3 sequence: CAISDNKLGSSYNEQFF. The CDR3 region has the DNA TGTGCCATCAGTGACAACAAACTGGGTAGCTCCTACAATGAGCAGTTCTTC.

The genes are TRBV7-6 and TRBJ2-1; TRBD2 aligns across 8 bases. With V trimmed by 5 bases and J by 2 bases, 5 bases remained unmatched. The CDR3 sequence is 15 residues long. CDR1 and CDR2 (germline): SGHVS, FNYEAQ. As DNA, the CDR3 is TGTGCCAGCAGCCCCCGGGGGGGGGCCTACAATGAGCAGTTCTTC. As protein: CASSPRGGAYNEQFF.

This clonotype showed up just a few times. The rearrangement uses TRBV5-1 and TRBJ2-7; D is ambiguous. There are 13 residues in the CDR3. Deletions cut 3 bases from V and 6 bases from J, with 13 bases between. The germline V gene encodes CDR1 SGHRS and CDR2 YFSETQ. DNA of the CDR3: TGCGCCAGCAGCTATCTCCCGGATGGCGAGCAGTACTTC. Its protein is CASSYLPDGEQYF.

The V gene is TRBV5-6, the J gene TRBJ2-5; D is perhaps TRBD2 (5 bases). The CDR3 is 14 residues long. The germline V and J ends were trimmed by 1 base and 1 base, with 8 bases remaining between them. Germline V lookup: CDR1 SGHDT, CDR2 YYEEEE. CDR3 in DNA: TGTGCCAGCAGCTTGTTCGGGGTCCAAGAGACCCAGTACTTC. It codes for CASSLFGVQETQYF.

Only a few counts were recorded for this clonotype. The J gene is TRBJ1-2, the V gene TRBV3-1; D ambiguous. The germline gives CDR1 LGHDT, CDR2 YNNKEL (reference sequence). Trimming removed 4 bases from V and 4 bases from J, with 10 bases in between. The CDR3 extends over 13 amino acids. The CDR3 nucleotides are TGTGCCAGCAGCCCGCCCGGCGCCTATGGCTACACCTTC. It translates to CASSPPGAYGYTF.

This clonotype was recorded a few times. V and J are TRBV6-6 and TRBJ1-1; 11 bases are shared with TRBD1. CDR3 size: 15 residues. Per germline, CDR1 MNHNY and CDR2 SVGAGI (reference sequence). Losses at the gene ends were 2 bases for V and 3 bases for J; bases not matched to a gene: 2. The CDR3 reads CASSYPGQGDTEAFF. The CDR3 DNA reads as TGTGCCAGCAGTTACCCGGGACAGGGGGACACTGAAGCTTTCTTT.

A few counts support this clonotype. The genes are TRBV5-1 and TRBJ1-1, with unresolved D. The germline V gene has CDR1 SGHRS and CDR2 YFSETQ. The CDR3 is 14 residues long. V was cut by 3 bases and J by 3 bases, with 12 bases left in between. The CDR3 region is CASSSPSGDTEAFF. For the CDR3, the DNA is TGCGCCAGCAGCTCGCCGAGTGGGGACACTGAAGCTTTCTTT.

The sample holds a few counts of this clonotype. The rearrangement links TRBV18 to TRBJ1-1; D uncertain. CDR3 length: 13 amino acids. Germline assignment: CDR1 KGHSH and CDR2 LQKENI. V was clipped by 10 bases and J by 3 bases, with 15 bases between them. CDR3 in DNA: TGTGCCACCGAACTCTCGAGGGACACTGAAGCTTTCTTT. It translates to CATELSRDTEAFF.

This clonotype was seen a handful of times. The J gene is TRBJ1-5, the V gene TRBV18; 7 bases line up with TRBD1. The length of the CDR3 is 14 residues. Germline CDR1 is KGHSH and CDR2 is LQKENI. J lost 5 bases, V lost 4 bases, and 5 bases had no gene match. In DNA, the CDR3 is TGTGCCAGCTCACTCCAGGGGGTTGATCAGCCCCAGCATTTT. This codes for CASSLQGVDQPQHF.

In its sample, this clonotype was seen a few times. The chain recombines TRBV12-3 or TRBV12-4 with TRBJ1-2; 8 bases are shared with TRBD1. J lost 12 bases, V lost 3 bases, and 9 bases had no gene match. CDR3 length: 13 amino acids. CDR3 coding DNA: TGTGCCAGCAGTTTGAGGACAGGGAAGGGAGACACCTTC. This gives the protein CASSLRTGKGDTF.

This chain uses TRBV7-9 with TRBJ1-2; D not resolved. The CDR3 spans 16 residues. Germline CDR1 and CDR2: SEHNR and FQNEAQ (reference sequence). V shed 10 bases and J shed 4 bases, with 25 bases lying between them. DNA for the CDR3: TGTGCCATCGCGCCCCCCGGCAGGCCTTTGAGCTATGGCTACACCTTC. It codes for CAIAPPGRPLSYGYTF.

The chain couples TRBV29-1 to TRBJ2-3; no reliable D call. The ends were cut back, 1 base at V and 3 bases at J, with 8 bases in the middle. From germline, CDR1 is SQVTM and CDR2 ANQGSEA. CDR3 size: 13 residues. The CDR3 loop reads CSVEGSATDTQYF. CDR3 DNA sequence: TGCAGCGTTGAAGGCAGTGCGACAGATACGCAGTATTTT.

The V and J genes are TRBV7-3 and TRBJ1-2, with D possibly being TRBD1 (5 bases). The CDR3 extends over 13 amino acids. The V and J ends lost 5 bases and 4 bases respectively, with 11 bases between them. Germline CDR1 SGHTA, CDR2 FQGTGA. In nucleotides, the CDR3 is TGTGCCAGCAGCCGGGGGGTTAGCTATGGCTACACCTTC. Encoded protein: CASSRGVSYGYTF.

This chain uses TRBV5-8 with TRBJ2-5; D is perhaps TRBD2 (6 bases). Germline CDR1 reads SGHTS; CDR2 reads YDEGEE. Deletions cut 4 bases from V and 5 bases from J, with 18 bases between. This CDR3 comprises 15 residues. The CDR3 nucleotides read TGTGCCAGCAGCAGGGGACTGACCTTAACTGAGACCCAGTACTTC. It is translated as CASSRGLTLTETQYF.

There are a few counts of this clonotype. J is TRBJ2-1 and V is TRBV29-1; D may be TRBD1 (6 bases). The V end lost 7 bases, the J end lost 8 bases, and 12 bases lay between the germline ends. Germline values: CDR1 SQVTM, CDR2 ANQGSEA. The CDR3 sequence is 11 residues long. CDR3 in amino acids: CSGNRAHEQFF. In DNA form, the CDR3 reads TGCAGCGGCAACAGGGCCCATGAGCAGTTCTTC.

This clonotype was seen only a few times. V usage is TRBV7-2 and J usage is TRBJ1-1, with D perhaps matching TRBD1 (6 bases). The CDR3 has 15 amino acids. Germline-derived CDR1 and CDR2 are SGHTA and FQGNSA. V dropped 5 bases and J dropped 4 bases, with 17 bases sitting between them. Written as DNA, the CDR3 is TGTGCCAGCAGCCCCCAACAGGGTCCGCGCACTGAAGCTTTCTTT. This encodes CASSPQQGPRTEAFF.

The chain recombines TRBV20-1 with TRBJ2-7; 8 nucleotides align to TRBD2. The CDR3 length is 13 residues. The V gene end was trimmed by 3 bases and the J gene end by 2 bases; junction bases not matched to a gene: 3. Germline-derived CDR1 and CDR2 are DFQATT and SNEGSKA (reference sequence). The CDR3 spells CSASGRGAYEQYF. Written as DNA, the CDR3 is TGCAGTGCTAGCGGGAGGGGGGCCTACGAGCAGTACTTC.

CDR3 in amino acids: CASSETGVGGYTF. In DNA form, the CDR3 reads TGTGCCAGCAGCGAAACAGGGGTAGGCGGCTACACCTTC. The chain is built from TRBV7-9 and TRBJ1-2; 7 nucleotides line up with TRBD1. Germline V gene lookup returns CDR1 SEHNR and CDR2 FQNEAQ (reference sequence). The ends lost 5 bases at V and 8 bases at J; junction bases unmatched: 8. The CDR3 contains 13 residues.

This clonotype occurred a few times. V usage is TRBV5-1 and J usage is TRBJ2-1; D might be TRBD1 (5 bases). Per germline, CDR1 SGHRS and CDR2 YFSETQ. Trimming removed 0 bases at V and 6 bases at J, with 13 bases between. The CDR3 spans 15 residues. The CDR3, as DNA: TGCGCCAGCAGCTTGGAGGGTGGCAGGGTCAATGAGCAGTTCTTC. It translates to CASSLEGGRVNEQFF.

A few counts support this clonotype. V gene TRBV7-9 combines with J gene TRBJ1-1, with D perhaps matching TRBD1 (5 bases). CDR1 is SEHNR and CDR2 is FQNEAQ in the germline V gene (reference sequence). This CDR3 has 13 amino acids. Deletions cut 6 bases from V and 0 bases from J, with 8 bases between. DNA of the CDR3: TGTGCCAGCAGTTGGGGGATGAACACTGAAGCTTTCTTT. The encoded protein is CASSWGMNTEAFF.

The gene calls are TRBV6-6 and TRBJ1-5; 10 bases map to TRBD1. Germline-derived CDR1 and CDR2 are MNHNY and SVGAGI (reference sequence). J lost 6 bases, V lost 6 bases, and 11 bases had no gene match. This CDR3 has 16 amino acids. The CDR3 spells CASSKGQGSLSQPQHF. The DNA of the CDR3 is TGTGCCAGCAGCAAGGGACAGGGGTCGCTCTCTCAGCCCCAGCATTTT.

The chain combines TRBV7-2 with TRBJ1-5; TRBD1 matches at 9 bases. The CDR3 is 14 amino acids. V dropped 7 bases and J dropped 9; count of bases not matched to a gene: 10. Germline V gene lookup returns CDR1 SGHTA and CDR2 FQGNSA. CDR3 loop: CASTSDRGLRPQHF. In DNA form, the CDR3 reads TGTGCCAGCACCTCGGACAGGGGCCTTCGGCCCCAGCATTTT.